The 13 T cell receptor beta chains reported below all come from one sample, sequenced in a study of cytomegalovirus exposure and HLA in healthy donors. This PCR relied on a set of 60 Vbeta primers and 13 Jbeta primers. Some clones are missing from TCRdb's copy, which holds only in-frame ones; the method was immunoSEQ multiplex PCR. The profile covers approximately 200,000 clones, with 79% appearing a single time and 1.5% taken by the ten largest. Sequencing used PBMCs. The receptors originated from a girl aged 10-17 years in good health and CMV-seropositive.

This chain uses TRBV30 with TRBJ2-7; TRBD2 agrees at 8 bases. V gave up 2 bases and J gave up 3 bases; unmatched junction bases: 6. CDR1 and CDR2 from the germline V gene are GTSNPN and SVGIG (reference sequence). The CDR3 sequence is 14 residues long. CDR3 nucleotides: TGTGCCTGGAGTCCGGGGGGGGGCCTCTACGAGCAGTACTTC. This codes for CAWSPGGGLYEQYF.

The chain couples TRBV14 to TRBJ2-7; 9 bases agree with TRBD2. The CDR3 is made up of 17 amino acids. CDR1 and CDR2 from the germline V gene are SGHDN and FVKESK. J was trimmed by 7 bases and V by 2 bases; bases with no gene match: 15. The CDR3: CASSQKWRGGSFGEQYF. The CDR3 DNA is TGTGCCAGCAGCCAAAAGTGGCGGGGGGGCTCCTTCGGGGAGCAGTACTTC.

V and J are TRBV7-9 and TRBJ2-5; TRBD2 matches at 13 bases. CDR3 length: 17 residues. Losses at the gene ends were 6 bases for V and 4 bases for J; bases not matched to a gene: 11. Germline V gives CDR1 SEHNR, CDR2 FQNEAQ (reference sequence). The CDR3 nucleotides are TGTGCCAGCAGTCCACCTACTAGCGGGGGGGAAGGAGAGACCCAGTACTTC. This translates into CASSPPTSGGEGETQYF.

The chain recombines TRBV12-5 with TRBJ1-1; no reliable D call. Between the trimmed V and J ends, which lost 2 bases and 1 base, there was a span of 8 bases. The CDR3 extends over 14 amino acids. Germline CDR1 and CDR2: LGHNT and FRNRAP. CDR3 nucleotide sequence: TGTGCTAGTGGTTTGTATTCCGGGAACACTGAAGCTTTCTTT. Translation: CASGLYSGNTEAFF.

The chain links TRBV7-9 to TRBJ2-5; D may be TRBD1 (6 bases). CDR1 SEHNR and CDR2 FQNEAQ come from the germline V gene (reference sequence). Trimming took off 0 bases at V and 1 base at J, with 9 bases between the two ends. CDR3 size: 15 residues. DNA for the CDR3: TGTGCCAGCAGCTTAGCGAGGGGGACCCAAGAGACCCAGTACTTC. Encoded protein: CASSLARGTQETQYF.

This clone has a single count. The chain uses TRBV5-1 and TRBJ2-6, with D possibly being TRBD1 (6 bases). The length of the CDR3 is 16 residues. Trimming cost V 4 bases and J 0 bases, with 11 bases left between them. Germline CDR1 is SGHRS and CDR2 is YFSETQ. The CDR3 protein is CASSPGQPSGANVLTF. CDR3 DNA sequence: TGCGCCAGCAGCCCCGGACAGCCCTCTGGGGCCAACGTCCTGACTTTC.

J is TRBJ1-2 and V is TRBV19; D unclear. This CDR3 comprises 15 residues. Trimming removed 4 bases at V and 4 bases at J, with 16 bases between. Looked up from germline, CDR1 is LNHDA and CDR2 is SQIVND (reference sequence). CDR3 nucleotides: TGTGCCAGTAGTAGATCAGGCGTAGATCCCTATGGCTACACCTTC. Translating gives CASSRSGVDPYGYTF.

The chain carries TRBV19 and TRBJ1-5, with TRBD1 matching 8 bases. Looked up from germline, CDR1 is LNHDA and CDR2 is SQIVND (reference sequence). V gave up 5 bases and J gave up 2 bases; unmatched junction bases: 5. The CDR3 is 15 amino acids. In nucleotides, the CDR3 is TGTGCCAGTAGTCTCGGACAGGGAGGCAATCAGCCCCAGCATTTT. It encodes CASSLGQGGNQPQHF.

The CDR3 DNA follows: TGTGCCAGCTTTGGACAGGGGAAAGGTGAAAAACTGTTTTTT. It encodes CASFGQGKGEKLFF. The genes are TRBV19 and TRBJ1-4, with TRBD1 identical over 9 bases. Trimming at V came to 9 bases and at J to 7 bases, leaving 9 bases not matched to a gene. Per germline, CDR1 LNHDA and CDR2 SQIVND (reference sequence). The CDR3 length is 14 residues. The whole variable domain, remainder taken from reference TRBV19 and TRBJ1-4, is DGGITQSPKYLFRKEGQNVTLSCEQNLNHDAMYWYRQDPGQGLRLIYYSQIVNDFQKGDIAEGYSVSREKKESFPLTVTSAQKNPTAFYLCASFGQGKGEKLFFGSGTQLSVL.

The chain combines TRBV5-1 with TRBJ2-7; D might be TRBD1 (5 bases). Germline CDR1 SGHRS, CDR2 YFSETQ. The CDR3 has 12 residues. Deletions cut 4 bases from V and 3 bases from J, with 8 bases between. CDR3 coding DNA: TGCGCCAGCAGCCCCGACAGCTACGAGCAGTACTTC. Its translation is CASSPDSYEQYF. The whole variable domain, filled in from reference TRBV5-1 and TRBJ2-7, reads KAGVTQTPRYLIKTRGQQVTLSCSPISGHRSVSWYQQTPGQGLQFLFEYFSETQRNKGNFPGRFSGRQFSNSRSEMNVSTLELGDSALYLCASSPDSYEQYFGPGTRLTVT.

The chain links TRBV7-2 to TRBJ2-7, with TRBD1 matching over 9 bases. The CDR3 runs to 15 residues. Germline V gene lookup returns CDR1 SGHTA and CDR2 FQGNSA. Trimming took 3 bases from V and 7 from J; bases not matched to a gene: 10. The DNA of the CDR3 is TGTGCCAGCAGCTTCCTCCCGGGACAGGGCCGAGAGCAGTACTTC. Its translation: CASSFLPGQGREQYF.

This chain links TRBV4-1 with TRBJ2-7, with D possibly TRBD2 on 5 matching bases. V was clipped by 0 bases and J by 7 bases, with 13 bases between them. The CDR3 contains 14 residues. Germline CDR1 reads MGHRA; CDR2 reads YSYEKL. CDR3 residues: CASSQDFGGSEQYF. CDR3 DNA: TGCGCCAGCAGCCAAGATTTCGGCGGGTCGGAGCAGTACTTC.

The chain links TRBV6-1 to TRBJ1-4; 7 bases fit TRBD1. J gave up 0 bases and V 7 bases, and 5 bases lay outside the gene matches. CDR1 and CDR2 from the germline V gene are MNHNS and SASEGT. There are 15 residues in the CDR3. The CDR3 DNA is TGTGCCAGCATTTTACAGGGGACAACTAATGAAAAACTGTTTTTT. It encodes CASILQGTTNEKLFF.